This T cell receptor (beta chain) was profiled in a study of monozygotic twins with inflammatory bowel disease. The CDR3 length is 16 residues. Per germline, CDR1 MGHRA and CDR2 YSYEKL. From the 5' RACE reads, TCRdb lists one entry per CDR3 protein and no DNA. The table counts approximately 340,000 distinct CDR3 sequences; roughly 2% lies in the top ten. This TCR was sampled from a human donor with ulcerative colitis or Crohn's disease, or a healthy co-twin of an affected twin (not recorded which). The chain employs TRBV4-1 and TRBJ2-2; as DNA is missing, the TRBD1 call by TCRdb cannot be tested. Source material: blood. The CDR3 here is CASSQWTPKNTGELFF.